This TCR beta chain was identified in a study of monozygotic twins with inflammatory bowel disease. There are 13 residues in the CDR3. The V gene's germline CDR1 is SEHNR and CDR2 FQNEAQ (reference sequence). Study conclusions and caveats: Perhaps reflecting limited power, concordant and discordant twins did not differ in repertoire similarity.

One entry per CDR3 protein, without DNA, is what TCRdb gives after re-calling the 5' RACE reads. The sample table sets out around 380,000 distinct CDR3 sequences. Turning to this clonotype: Its antigen is currently unknown.

Sequences were obtained from blood. This sequence was found in a human donor with ulcerative colitis or Crohn's disease, or a healthy co-twin of an affected twin (not recorded which). V usage is TRBV7-9 and J usage is TRBJ2-7; TCRdb's assignment of TRBD1 cannot be checked, as there is no DNA. CDR3 sequence reads: CASSLTPGDEQYF.